The entry below describes one TCR beta chain. Roughly 0.45 to 1 ug RNA was reverse transcribed with random hexamers. Across 54 Vbeta and 13 Jbeta, TCR beta CDR3 was amplified with immunoSEQ multiplex PCR. TCRdb processed the immunoSEQ multiplex PCR reads anew with MiXCR; each CDR3 protein has one entry. The data contain 77,000 or so distinct CDR3 sequences, 90% to 95% of them singletons. This specimen comes from a study of CD8 T cells in Susac syndrome. On the study more broadly: Patients with Susac syndrome were therapy-naive, taking corticosteroids, with some also receiving intravenous immunoglobulin, or taking intravenous immunoglobulin alone at the time their blood was drawn.

J lost 15 bases, V lost 5 bases, and 14 bases had no gene match. Germline lookup yields CDR1 SGHTA and CDR2 FQGNSA. The CDR3 extends over 15 amino acids. Diagnostic criteria for definite or probable disease, in their recently defined form, were met by the patients with Susac syndrome. The TCR originated in a human donor with Susac syndrome. The gene calls are TRBV7-2 and TRBJ2-1; the match to TRBD2 covers 12 bases. The sequenced material came from CD4+ T cells from PBMCs. The CDR3 protein is CASSPVGTSGLSVFF. CDR3 in DNA: TGTGCCAGCAGCCCAGTGGGGACTAGCGGGCTCAGCGTGTTCTTC. Full variable domain (missing parts from reference TRBV7-2 and TRBJ2-1): GAGVSQSPSNKVTEKGKDVELRCDPISGHTALYWYRQSLGQGLEFLIYFQGNSAPDKSGLPSDRFSAERTGGSVSTLTIQRTQQEDSAVYLCASSPVGTSGLSVFFGPGTRLTVL.